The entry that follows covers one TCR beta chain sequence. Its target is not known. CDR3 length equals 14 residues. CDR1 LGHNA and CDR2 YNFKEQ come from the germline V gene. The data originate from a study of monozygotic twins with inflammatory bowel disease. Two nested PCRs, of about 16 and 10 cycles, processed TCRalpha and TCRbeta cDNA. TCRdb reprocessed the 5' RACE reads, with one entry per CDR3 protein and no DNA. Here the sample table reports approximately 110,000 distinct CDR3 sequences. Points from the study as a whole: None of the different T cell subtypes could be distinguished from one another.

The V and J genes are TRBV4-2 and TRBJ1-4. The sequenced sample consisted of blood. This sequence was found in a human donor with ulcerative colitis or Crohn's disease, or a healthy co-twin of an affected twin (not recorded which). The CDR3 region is CASSQSGAQEKLFF.